A single sample is the source of the 18 T cell receptor beta chains below, sequenced in a study of cytomegalovirus exposure and HLA in healthy donors. With 60 Vbeta and 13 Jbeta primers, the PCR was carried out. Produced via immunoSEQ multiplex PCR; TCRdb's table is partial and in-frame only. Seen here are around 130,000 clones, approximately 85% observed once, and the top ten hold under 2%. Specimen: PBMCs. Receptors originate from a boy aged 5-17 years in good health and CMV-seronegative.

The rearrangement uses TRBV7-9 and TRBJ2-7; tentatively, D is TRBD1 (7 bases). CDR1 and CDR2 (germline): SEHNR, FQNEAQ (reference sequence). The CDR3 contains 15 residues. The ends were cut back, 1 base at V and 5 bases at J, with 15 bases in the middle. CDR3 sequence: CASSLVTGRWNEQYF. CDR3 nucleotide sequence: TGTGCCAGCAGCTTAGTGACAGGGAGGTGGAACGAGCAGTACTTC.

V gene TRBV5-4 combines with J gene TRBJ2-5; the match to TRBD2 covers 8 bases. Germline V CDR1 and CDR2: SGHNT, YYREEE (reference sequence). V lost 0 bases and J lost 5; bases outside the gene matches: 9. The CDR3 runs to 16 residues. The CDR3 reads CASSLDSGRNEETQYF. In nucleotides, the CDR3 is TGTGCCAGCAGCTTGGACAGCGGGAGAAATGAGGAGACCCAGTACTTC.

This clone has a single count. This rearrangement joins TRBV4-1 to TRBJ1-5; D is perhaps TRBD1 (5 bases). The CDR3 runs to 13 residues. V lost 0 bases to trimming and J lost 13 bases, with 13 bases between them. Per the germline V gene, CDR1 is MGHRA and CDR2 is YSYEKL. The CDR3 coding sequence is TGCGCCAGCAGCCAAGATCCCCGGGGGGGACAGCATTTT. As protein: CASSQDPRGGQHF.

The V gene is TRBV5-1, the J gene TRBJ1-4, with D maybe TRBD1 (5 bases). Between the trimmed V and J ends, which lost 2 bases and 14 bases, there was a span of 22 bases. CDR3 size: 15 residues. Per germline, CDR1 SGHRS and CDR2 YFSETQ. The CDR3 region is CASSFNTPGESSLFF. The CDR3 region has the DNA TGCGCCAGCAGCTTTAACACTCCGGGGGAGTCGTCGCTGTTTTTT.

This rearrangement joins TRBV29-1 to TRBJ1-2; 8 bases fit TRBD1. Looked up from germline, CDR1 is SQVTM and CDR2 is ANQGSEA. There are 13 residues in the CDR3. V shed 4 bases, J shed 3 bases, and the junction held 4 bases outside the gene matches. For the CDR3, the DNA is TGCAGCGTTGCCCCGACAGGGGACTATGGCTACACCTTC. This sequence encodes CSVAPTGDYGYTF.

V is TRBV29-1 and J is TRBJ2-7, with a weak D call TRBD2 (5 bases). The CDR3 runs 13 residues. The germline V and J ends were trimmed by 6 bases and 7 bases, with 19 bases remaining between them. Per the germline V gene, CDR1 is SQVTM and CDR2 is ANQGSEA. The CDR3 nucleotides are TGCAGCGTGGTGTACACCCTGGGCGGGGAGCAGTACTTC. This gives the protein CSVVYTLGGEQYF.

The rearrangement joins TRBV5-6 to TRBJ2-7, with D possibly being TRBD2 (6 bases). Trimming cost V 1 base and J 5 bases, with 25 bases left between them. Germline V CDR1 and CDR2: SGHDT, YYEEEE. There are 18 residues in the CDR3. The CDR3 DNA reads TGTGCCAGCAGCTTGTGGTTTGGGGAGGTCGCGATCACTAACGAGCAGTACTTC. Translated, it gives CASSLWFGEVAITNEQYF.

The rearrangement links TRBV5-1 to TRBJ2-1; TRBD2 aligns across 9 bases. This CDR3 has 17 amino acids. V lost 4 bases, J lost 4 bases, and 12 bases stayed unmatched. The germline V gene encodes CDR1 SGHRS and CDR2 YFSETQ. DNA for the CDR3: TGCGCCAGCAGCAGGGGGGCGAGCGGGGGGTCTTACAATGAGCAGTTCTTC. Translated: CASSRGASGGSYNEQFF. Variable domain in full (rest from reference TRBV5-1 and TRBJ2-1): KAGVTQTPRYLIKTRGQQVTLSCSPISGHRSVSWYQQTPGQGLQFLFEYFSETQRNKGNFPGRFSGRQFSNSRSEMNVSTLELGDSALYLCASSRGASGGSYNEQFFGPGTRLTVL.

The chain uses TRBV21-1 and TRBJ1-1. TRBV21-1 is tagged as a pseudogene. The CDR3 has 13 amino acids. The CDR3 here is CASSSQVRRKAFF. The CDR3 DNA is TGTGCCAGCAGCTCCCAAGTAAGGCGGAAAGCTTTCTTT.

This chain links TRBV19 with TRBJ1-1, with a tentative D call TRBD1 (5 bases). In germline, CDR1 is LNHDA, CDR2 SQIVND (reference sequence). V lost 5 bases and J 3 bases, leaving 10 bases between the germline ends. The CDR3 runs 13 residues. CDR3 in DNA: TGTGCCAGTAGTTGGGCAGGGTACACTGAAGCTTTCTTT. It specifies CASSWAGYTEAFF. Full variable domain (missing parts from reference TRBV19 and TRBJ1-1): DGGITQSPKYLFRKEGQNVTLSCEQNLNHDAMYWYRQDPGQGLRLIYYSQIVNDFQKGDIAEGYSVSREKKESFPLTVTSAQKNPTAFYLCASSWAGYTEAFFGQGTRLTVV.

The gene calls are TRBV11-1 and TRBJ2-1; 10 bases match TRBD1. This CDR3 contains 16 residues. CDR1 and CDR2 (germline): SGHAT, FQDESV (reference sequence). The J segment lost 5 bases and the V segment lost 5 bases, leaving 9 bases of the junction unmatched. The CDR3 region is CASSQTWTGGHNEQFF. The CDR3 DNA reads TGTGCCAGCAGCCAAACTTGGACAGGGGGGCACAATGAGCAGTTCTTC.

The V and J genes are TRBV19 and TRBJ1-4; 7 bases are shared with TRBD1. V was clipped by 7 bases and J by 3 bases; unmatched bases: 2. CDR1 LNHDA and CDR2 SQIVND come from the germline V gene (reference sequence). The CDR3 length is 13 residues. The CDR3 DNA is TGTGCCAGTACTGACAGGGCTAATGAAAAACTGTTTTTT. This translates into CASTDRANEKLFF. The entire variable domain, with the rest obtained from reference TRBV19 and TRBJ1-4, is as follows: DGGITQSPKYLFRKEGQNVTLSCEQNLNHDAMYWYRQDPGQGLRLIYYSQIVNDFQKGDIAEGYSVSREKKESFPLTVTSAQKNPTAFYLCASTDRANEKLFFGSGTQLSVL.

The chain has TRBV7-7 and TRBJ2-2; D is ambiguous. Deletions cut 9 bases from V and 4 bases from J, with 15 bases between. CDR1 is SSHAT, CDR2 FNYEAQ, per germline (reference sequence). The CDR3 length is 14 residues. The CDR3 DNA reads as TGTGCCAGTCGTCCAACGGCAGGCACCGGGGAGCTGTTTTTT. Its translation is CASRPTAGTGELFF.

The chain uses TRBV7-6 and TRBJ2-5; 9 nucleotides agree with TRBD2. This CDR3 spans 15 amino acids. Germline V gene lookup returns CDR1 SGHVS and CDR2 FNYEAQ. Losses at the gene ends were 2 bases for V and 3 bases for J; bases not matched to a gene: 4. The CDR3 nucleotides are TGTGCCAGCAGCTTAATGGCTAGCGGGGAAGAGACCCAGTACTTC. Protein: CASSLMASGEETQYF.

As for this clone: This CDR3 is also generated by other DNA sequences in the sample. In DNA, the CDR3 is TGTGCCAGCAGGGATGGACTCCACACATCCTACGAGCAGTACTTC. This codes for CASRDGLHTSYEQYF. The chain couples TRBV6-1 to TRBJ2-7; D perhaps matches TRBD2 (5 bases). CDR1 is MNHNS and CDR2 is SASEGT in the germline V gene. The V gene lost 6 bases and the J gene lost 1 base, with 16 bases spanning the gap. This CDR3 comprises 15 residues.

The rearrangement links TRBV2 to TRBJ2-2; D call uncertain. The germline CDR1 and CDR2 sequences are SNHLY and FYNNEI. The CDR3 has 18 amino acids. V was clipped by 0 bases and J by 2 bases, with 16 bases between them. The CDR3: CASSEALQWSKNTGELFF. CDR3 nucleotides: TGTGCCAGCAGTGAAGCGCTTCAGTGGAGCAAAAACACCGGGGAGCTGTTTTTT.

CDR3 DNA sequence: TGCGCCAGCAGCTTCTCCCCCTGGAGTAGCGGAAAAGAGACCCAGTACTTC. Amino acids: CASSFSPWSSGKETQYF. The chain links TRBV5-1 to TRBJ2-5; possible D gene TRBD2, 6 bases. With 2 bases removed from V and 3 bases from J, the gap between germline ends came to 20 bases. This CDR3 is 17 amino acids long. Germline V lookup: CDR1 SGHRS, CDR2 YFSETQ.

This chain uses TRBV9 with TRBJ2-5, with 9 nucleotides matching TRBD1. With 0 bases clipped from V and 1 base from J, the junction kept 1 base outside the gene matches. Germline assignment: CDR1 SGDLS and CDR2 YYNGEE. The CDR3 spans 15 residues. The CDR3 bases are TGTGCCAGCAGCGTAGAGGACAGGGGCCAAGAGACCCAGTACTTC. It specifies CASSVEDRGQETQYF.